These 5 T cell receptor beta chains share one sample of origin, sequenced in a study of Graves' ophthalmopathy and Graves' hyperthyroidism. RNA transcripts served as template for amplifying TCR beta CDR3 sequences. RT-PCR with HTBI primers came first, then second-round multiplex PCR. MiXCR was run by TCRdb on the multiplex PCR reads, yielding one entry per CDR3 protein. The data contain hundreds of thousands of distinct CDR3 sequences, 22% of them singletons. Input material: peripheral blood. The receptors stem from a woman between 18 and 29 years old with stable Graves' hyperthyroidism. Some clones in this sample may be carry-over from other donors' samples.

This clonotype has just a few counts. This rearrangement joins TRBV12-3 or TRBV12-4 to TRBJ1-2, with D unclear. The CDR3 spans 13 residues. Trimming cost V 5 bases and J 1 base, with 8 bases left between them. The DNA of the CDR3 is TGTGCCAGCAGTACAAGCCTTAACTATGGCTACACCTTC. This encodes CASSTSLNYGYTF.

The CDR3 loop is CASSHSRTGGLQPQHF. The CDR3 DNA reads TGTGCCAGCAGCCATTCCCGGACAGGGGGTCTTCAGCCCCAGCATTTT. The rearrangement links TRBV28 to TRBJ1-5; 10 positions agree with TRBD1. Germline loops: CDR1 MDHEN, CDR2 SYDVKM. After removal of 6 bases from V and 6 bases from J, the junction contained 11 bases not matched to a gene. The CDR3 runs 16 residues.

In this sample, this clonotype turned up many times. The chain has TRBV6-5 and TRBJ1-1, with 8 bases lining up with TRBD1. Germline V gives CDR1 MNHEY, CDR2 SVGAGI. Trimming removed 2 bases from V and 0 bases from J; junction bases left unmatched: 5. The CDR3 loop spans 16 amino acids. In nucleotides, the CDR3 is TGTGCCAGCAGTTACGGAGGGGGACAGGTGAACACTGAAGCTTTCTTT. Translating gives CASSYGGGQVNTEAFF.

This clonotype was seen at least ten times. This chain joins TRBV12-3 or TRBV12-4 and TRBJ1-2; D unresolved. Trimming took 6 bases from V and 4 from J, leaving 18 bases between them. This CDR3 spans 15 amino acids. The CDR3 here is CASRGRPGPGYGYTF. Here the CDR3 DNA reads TGTGCCAGCAGGGGTAGACCCGGGCCAGGCTATGGCTACACCTTC.

The V gene is TRBV6-1, the J gene TRBJ2-5; the match to TRBD2 covers 8 bases. V shed 7 bases, J shed 7 bases, and the junction held 14 bases outside the gene matches. The CDR3 extends over 15 amino acids. Germline-derived CDR1 and CDR2 are MNHNS and SASEGT. DNA of the CDR3: TGTGCCAGCAATATAGGGACACCCGGGGGGGGGACCCAGTACTTC. Its translation is CASNIGTPGGGTQYF.